One sample yielded the 13 T cell receptor beta chains listed below, sequenced in a study of blood T cells in healthy people across ages. A second PCR of about 7 to 11 cycles used a sample-barcoded 5' primer and a J-beta primer mix. One entry per CDR3 protein, called by TCRdb with MiXCR from the 5' RACE reads. This table holds 1.8 million or so distinct CDR3 sequences, roughly two fifths found once. Sequencing was done on a sample of blood. The receptors were sampled from a human donor in good health.

The chain has TRBV6-5 and TRBJ2-2; tentative D call: TRBD2 (5 bases). Germline CDR1 and CDR2: MNHEY and SVGAGI. The CDR3 spans 16 residues. V lost 8 bases and J 2 bases, leaving 18 bases between the germline ends. The CDR3 spells CASVESGRGNTGELFF. The CDR3 nucleotides are TGTGCCAGCGTAGAGTCAGGTCGGGGTAACACCGGGGAGCTGTTTTTT.

The chain uses TRBV5-1 and TRBJ2-1, with D possibly called TRBD1 or TRBD2 (5 bases each). V shed 0 bases and J shed 5 bases, with 18 bases lying between them. In germline, CDR1 is SGHRS, CDR2 YFSETQ. The CDR3 sequence is 17 residues long. The CDR3 loop is CASSLAHLVGGNNEQFF. The CDR3 DNA reads as TGCGCCAGCAGCTTGGCCCACCTAGTTGGGGGAAACAATGAGCAGTTCTTC.

The rearrangement links TRBV7-6 to TRBJ2-3, with TRBD2 matching 7 bases. CDR3 length equals 15 residues. V trimming: 0 bases; J trimming: 4 bases; junction bases outside the gene matches: 4. Germline CDR1 SGHVS, CDR2 FNYEAQ. The CDR3, as DNA: TGTGCCAGCAGCTTAGCGAGCGGGGTCTCAGATACGCAGTATTTT. This codes for CASSLASGVSDTQYF.

On this clonotype itself: A much more abundant neighbour one base away suggests this may be a read error. The chain joins TRBV7-9 to TRBJ2-1; 7 bases are shared with TRBD1. Germline assignment: CDR1 SEHNR and CDR2 FQNEAQ (reference sequence). V shed 8 bases and J 4 bases; nucleotides not matched to a gene: 5. The CDR3 length is 13 residues. The DNA of the CDR3 is TGTGCCAGCTTCGGGACAGAATACAATGAGCAGTTCTTC. Its protein is CASFGTEYNEQFF.

The CDR3 reads CASSDRDRGSGYTF. In nucleotides, the CDR3 is TGTGCCAGCAGTGACCGGGACAGGGGCTCTGGCTACACCTTC. The chain employs TRBV6-1 and TRBJ1-2; 10 bases are a match to TRBD1. Germline CDR1 is MNHNS and CDR2 is SASEGT. V lost 3 bases and J lost 7; bases outside the gene matches: 5. CDR3 size: 14 residues.

There are a few counts of this clonotype. The J gene is TRBJ2-1, the V gene TRBV11-1, with TRBD2 identical over 14 bases. With V trimmed by 2 bases and J by 8 bases, 14 bases remained unmatched. CDR1 and CDR2 (germline): SGHAT, FQDESV (reference sequence). The CDR3 contains 19 residues. CDR3 sequence (DNA): TGTGCCAGCAGCTTACTCTCGGAGACTAGCGGGGGGGCTCGGGATGAGCAGTTCTTC. Protein sequence: CASSLLSETSGGARDEQFF.

The chain combines TRBV7-9 with TRBJ1-1; the D is unclear. The CDR3 totals 13 residues. Trimming shortened V by 5 bases and J by 5 bases, and 12 bases separated the two germline ends. Germline V lookup: CDR1 SEHNR, CDR2 FQNEAQ (reference sequence). The CDR3 is CASSPLGRTEAFF. The CDR3 DNA reads TGTGCCAGCAGCCCCCTGGGAAGGACTGAAGCTTTCTTT.

This chain connects TRBV11-1 to TRBJ1-1, with 8 positions matching TRBD1. CDR1 and CDR2 (germline): SGHAT, FQDESV (reference sequence). The CDR3 totals 15 residues. V shed 7 bases and J 0 bases; nucleotides not matched to a gene: 7. The CDR3 coding sequence is TGTGCCAGCACAGACCGGGACAGGCTGAACACTGAAGCTTTCTTT. Translated, it gives CASTDRDRLNTEAFF.

This clonotype was picked up a small number of times. The rearrangement uses TRBV28 and TRBJ2-2, with D possibly matching TRBD1 (6 bases). This CDR3 has 20 amino acids. Germline CDR1 and CDR2: MDHEN and SYDVKM. V lost 5 bases, J lost 0 bases, and 25 bases lay in between. Written as DNA, the CDR3 is TGTGCCAGCAGTGAACCACCGGGACATCCCCCCATCGCGAACACCGGGGAGCTGTTTTTT. As protein: CASSEPPGHPPIANTGELFF.

The gene calls are TRBV27 and TRBJ1-2; TRBD1 matches at 9 bases. The CDR3 has 15 amino acids. V gave up 4 bases and J gave up 8 bases; unmatched junction bases: 11. CDR1 and CDR2 from the germline V gene are MNHEY and SMNVEV (reference sequence). This CDR3 reads CASSSLHRGREGYTF. CDR3 coding DNA: TGTGCCAGCAGTTCCCTCCACAGGGGGCGTGAAGGCTACACCTTC.

The chain is built from TRBV20-1 and TRBJ2-1, with D perhaps given as TRBD1 or TRBD2 (5 bases each). This CDR3 spans 15 amino acids. CDR1 and CDR2 (germline): DFQATT, SNEGSKA (reference sequence). V shed 1 base and J shed 7 bases, with 17 bases lying between them. In nucleotides, the CDR3 is TGCAGTGCTAGAGGTGGGGACCACTACGCGAATGAGCAGTTCTTC. Its protein product is CSARGGDHYANEQFF.

The chain couples TRBV7-3 to TRBJ2-2, with unresolved D. The CDR3 is 15 residues long. The germline V and J ends were trimmed by 1 base and 0 bases, with 6 bases remaining between them. Germline CDR1 SGHTA, CDR2 FQGTGA. The CDR3 loop reads CASSLRRANTGELFF. The CDR3 DNA sequence: TGTGCCAGCAGCTTAAGGCGCGCGAACACCGGGGAGCTGTTTTTT.

The V gene is TRBV7-7, the J gene TRBJ2-1, with TRBD2 identical over 13 bases. Germline V gives CDR1 SSHAT, CDR2 FNYEAQ (reference sequence). The CDR3 is made up of 15 amino acids. The trim removed 6 bases at V and 10 bases at J, leaving 9 bases unmatched. In DNA form, the CDR3 reads TGTGCCAGCAGTAAAGGACTAGCGGGGGCGGACGAGCAGTTCTTC. It encodes CASSKGLAGADEQFF.